This paragraph covers one T cell receptor (beta chain) sequence. The sample originates from a study of control samples from healthy donors and cancer patients. Clones were sequenced by immunoSEQ multiplex PCR, and TCRdb holds only the in-frame ones, with some missing. The sample has roughly 80,000 clones, about 88% seen once; the top ten hold around 5.7%. Trimming removed 3 bases from V and 0 bases from J, with 5 bases in between. Germline lookup yields CDR1 MNHNS and CDR2 SASEGT. The CDR3 totals 13 residues. The chain recombines TRBV6-1 with TRBJ1-1, with D unresolved. The clonotype comes from a woman between 45 and 60 years old in good health. The sample taken for sequencing was blood. The CDR3 here is CASSDQMNTEAFF. The CDR3 nucleotides read TGTGCCAGCAGTGATCAGATGAACACTGAAGCTTTCTTT.